The TCR beta chain described here comes from a study of T cells in Graves' hyperthyroidism and ophthalmopathy. Study outcomes and limitations: By a 13 V-J model, ophthalmopathy was set apart from stable hyperthyroidism. Blood held most thyroid clonotypes expanded above 0.001 frequency.

Clinical symptoms, serum thyroxine and TRAb, thyroid ultrasound and orbital computed tomography together formed the diagnostic basis. The CDR3 extends over 14 amino acids. Trimming removed 1 base from V and 0 bases from J, with 4 bases in between. The germline CDR1 and CDR2 sequences are SGDLS and YYNGEE. This clonotype was recorded many times. Its antigen is unidentified. Template material for amplifying TCR beta CDR3 regions consisted of RNA transcripts. HTBI primers were used for first-round RT-PCR of the TCR CDR3. TCRdb reprocessed the multiplex PCR reads via MiXCR and lists one record per CDR3 protein. The table lists about 550,000 distinct CDR3 sequences, about a fifth of them singletons.

The chain carries TRBV9 and TRBJ2-2; no reliable D call. The sequence derives from a man younger than 35 with Graves' hyperthyroidism. Material for sequencing was blood. CDR3 nucleotide sequence: TGTGCCAGCAGCGTACGTCCGAACACCGGGGAGCTGTTTTTT. Translated: CASSVRPNTGELFF.